These 10 T cell receptor beta chains came from one sample sequenced in a study of blood T cell repertoires in COVID-19. The method was immunoSEQ multiplex PCR; TCRdb's version includes in-frame clones alone and lacks a portion of them. The data contain approximately 62,000 clones, about four fifths of them singletons. Material for sequencing was peripheral blood. Receptors originate from a woman aged 45-60 years with active or convalescent COVID-19.

The chain joins TRBV29-1 to TRBJ2-1, with TRBD2 matching over 10 bases. Unmatched junction bases numbered 8, after V lost 4 bases and J lost 5 bases. Germline CDR1 and CDR2: SQVTM and ANQGSEA. This CDR3 is built from 15 residues. The CDR3 here is CSVARSGRAHNEQFF. As DNA, the CDR3 is TGCAGCGTTGCGCGAAGCGGGAGGGCCCACAATGAGCAGTTCTTC.

The J gene is TRBJ1-2, the V gene TRBV7-9, with unresolved D. Trimming took 5 bases from V and 8 from J, leaving 18 bases between them. This CDR3 contains 14 residues. Germline V CDR1 and CDR2: SEHNR, FQNEAQ (reference sequence). The CDR3 bases are TGTGCCAGCAGCGATAGCAGGCGGGCACGAGGCTACACCTTC. Its protein is CASSDSRRARGYTF.

J is TRBJ1-5 and V is TRBV6-2 or TRBV6-3, with 7 bases identical to TRBD1. Germline V CDR1 and CDR2: MNHEY, SVGEGT. After removal of 2 bases from V and 0 bases from J, the junction contained 7 bases not matched to a gene. This CDR3 is 17 amino acids long. The CDR3 sequence: CASSYADRETSNQPQHF. As DNA, the CDR3 is TGTGCCAGCAGTTACGCCGACAGGGAAACTAGCAATCAGCCCCAGCATTTT.

The chain has TRBV11-3 and TRBJ2-3; TRBD1 might be the D (6 bases). Deletions cut 0 bases from V and 1 base from J, with 8 bases between. Per the germline V gene, CDR1 is SGHNT and CDR2 is YENEEA. This CDR3 spans 15 amino acids. In nucleotides, the CDR3 is TGTGCCAGCAGCTTAGAAGGGGGAGGCACAGATACGCAGTATTTT. Translating gives CASSLEGGGTDTQYF.

For the CDR3, the DNA is TGTGCCATCAGTGATTCCAGGGATAGCAATCAGCCCCAGCATTTT. Protein product: CAISDSRDSNQPQHF. The chain is built from TRBV10-3 and TRBJ1-5, with a weak D call TRBD1 (5 bases). Germline V gene lookup returns CDR1 ENHRY and CDR2 SYGVKD. Trimming stripped 3 bases from V and 0 bases from J, with 9 bases between. This CDR3 is built from 15 residues.

This sequence joins TRBV3-1 (or the pseudogene TRBV3-2) and TRBJ1-3; D is perhaps TRBD1 (6 bases). CDR1 is LGHDT, CDR2 YNNKEL, per germline (reference sequence). Trimming pared 0 bases from V and 0 bases from J, leaving 12 bases between. The CDR3 is 17 amino acids. The CDR3: CASSQDNRAGSGNTIYF. Here the CDR3 DNA reads TGTGCCAGCAGCCAAGATAACAGGGCCGGCTCTGGAAACACCATATATTTT.

The J gene is TRBJ1-6, the V gene TRBV2; 7 bases line up with TRBD1. Trimming removed 4 bases from V and 7 bases from J; junction bases left unmatched: 7. The germline V gene encodes CDR1 SNHLY and CDR2 FYNNEI. This CDR3 has 15 residues. CDR3 sequence reads: CASSGQGPGNSPLHF. CDR3 bases: TGTGCCAGCAGTGGACAGGGTCCGGGGAATTCACCCCTCCACTTT.

This clone was seen ten or more times. The chain links TRBV6-5 to TRBJ1-4; tentative D call: TRBD1 (6 bases). Looked up from germline, CDR1 is MNHEY and CDR2 is SVGAGI. CDR3 size: 13 residues. Deletions cut 6 bases from V and 4 bases from J, with 9 bases between. The CDR3 protein is CASRDSRNEKLFF. The CDR3 DNA is TGTGCCAGCAGGGACAGCCGTAATGAAAAACTGTTTTTT.

The genes are TRBV9 and TRBJ2-2, with D maybe TRBD2 (6 bases). From germline, CDR1 is SGDLS and CDR2 YYNGEE. V gave up 2 bases and J gave up 6 bases, with 11 bases separating them. There are 14 residues in the CDR3. The CDR3 sequence is CASSVSSAPGELFF. As DNA, the CDR3 is TGTGCCAGCAGCGTCTCTAGCGCCCCCGGGGAGCTGTTTTTT. The complete variable domain, with remaining parts taken from reference TRBV9 and TRBJ2-2, reads DSGVTQTPKHLITATGQRVTLRCSPRSGDLSVYWYQQSLDQGLQFLIQYYNGEERAKGNILERFSAQQFPDLHSELNLSSLELGDSALYFCASSVSSAPGELFFGEGSRLTVL.

The chain employs TRBV18 and TRBJ1-2, with TRBD1 matching over 10 bases. Germline V CDR1 and CDR2: KGHSH, LQKENI. V lost 3 bases and J lost 4; bases outside the gene matches: 8. The CDR3 consists of 16 residues. CDR3 coding DNA: TGTGCCAGCTCACCTAGGACAGGGGGAAGTCTCTATGGCTACACCTTC. Translating it yields CASSPRTGGSLYGYTF. The full variable domain, with the rest looked up from reference TRBV18 and TRBJ1-2, is NAGVMQNPRHLVRRRGQEARLRCSPMKGHSHVYWYRQLPEEGLKFMVYLQKENIIDESGMPKERFSAEFPKEGPSILRIQQVVRGDSAAYFCASSPRTGGSLYGYTFGSGTRLTVV.